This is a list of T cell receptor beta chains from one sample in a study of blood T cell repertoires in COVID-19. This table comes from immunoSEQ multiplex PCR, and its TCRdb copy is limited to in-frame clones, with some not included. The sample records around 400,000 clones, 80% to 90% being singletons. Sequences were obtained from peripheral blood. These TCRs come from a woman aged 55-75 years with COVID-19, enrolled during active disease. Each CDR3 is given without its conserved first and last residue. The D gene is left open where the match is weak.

cdr3_aa: ASSVVTGGNFDEQF; d_call: TRBD1; j_call: TRBJ2-1; v_call: TRBV9
cdr3_aa: ASSRGEGETQY; d_call: NA; j_call: TRBJ2-5; v_call: TRBV6-5
cdr3_aa: ASSLYIPGTGAAPSGNTIY; d_call: TRBD1; j_call: TRBJ1-3; v_call: TRBV3-1/TRBV3-2
cdr3_aa: ASSQLGTSGVRNEQF; d_call: TRBD2; j_call: TRBJ2-1; v_call: TRBV3-1/TRBV3-2
cdr3_aa: ASSFGGGTDTQY; d_call: TRBD2; j_call: TRBJ2-3; v_call: TRBV7-8
cdr3_aa: ASSLGQAINEKLF; d_call: NA; j_call: TRBJ1-4; v_call: TRBV7-2
cdr3_aa: ASSPPRGAGGPDTQY; d_call: NA; j_call: TRBJ2-3; v_call: TRBV21-1
cdr3_aa: ASSLDRNTGELF; d_call: NA; j_call: TRBJ2-2; v_call: TRBV7-9
cdr3_aa: ASSTLLGAGNTGELF; d_call: NA; j_call: TRBJ2-2; v_call: TRBV19
cdr3_aa: ASLRADSNQPQH; d_call: NA; j_call: TRBJ1-5; v_call: TRBV6-1
cdr3_aa: ASSFPYFSGNTIY; d_call: NA; j_call: TRBJ1-3; v_call: TRBV5-8
cdr3_aa: ASLTPGTGGSRGGYT; d_call: TRBD1; j_call: TRBJ1-2; v_call: TRBV19
cdr3_aa: ASSTAQGYNEKLF; d_call: NA; j_call: TRBJ1-4; v_call: TRBV19
cdr3_aa: ASSAGTDTQY; d_call: NA; j_call: TRBJ2-3; v_call: TRBV11-3
cdr3_aa: ASGRSGGSNEQF; d_call: TRBD2; j_call: TRBJ2-1; v_call: TRBV6-5
cdr3_aa: ASSVTGLQETQY; d_call: NA; j_call: TRBJ2-5; v_call: TRBV2
cdr3_aa: ASNNRGTGELF; d_call: TRBD1; j_call: TRBJ2-2; v_call: TRBV6-5
cdr3_aa: ASGLTLVAGNTEAF; d_call: NA; j_call: TRBJ1-1; v_call: TRBV12-5
cdr3_aa: ASSPNDRSGQGHFEAF; d_call: TRBD1; j_call: TRBJ1-1; v_call: TRBV5-1
cdr3_aa: ASSLVGRNTEAF; d_call: NA; j_call: TRBJ1-1; v_call: TRBV7-2
cdr3_aa: ASRAGQSNGYT; d_call: NA; j_call: TRBJ1-2; v_call: TRBV7-9
cdr3_aa: ASSVRSGGAFEQF; d_call: TRBD2; j_call: TRBJ2-1; v_call: TRBV9
cdr3_aa: ASSPPRIYGYT; d_call: NA; j_call: TRBJ1-2; v_call: TRBV6-5
cdr3_aa: ASSNRDRVREQY; d_call: TRBD1; j_call: TRBJ2-7; v_call: TRBV7-8
cdr3_aa: ASSVAGGAGREQY; d_call: TRBD2; j_call: TRBJ2-7; v_call: TRBV28
cdr3_aa: ASSLSLRDGYT; d_call: NA; j_call: TRBJ1-2; v_call: TRBV7-9
cdr3_aa: ASSVQGGNEQF; d_call: NA; j_call: TRBJ2-1; v_call: TRBV6-4
cdr3_aa: ATSRRTGTIGQPQH; d_call: NA; j_call: TRBJ1-5; v_call: TRBV15
cdr3_aa: ASSLGTASGNTIY; d_call: TRBD1; j_call: TRBJ1-3; v_call: TRBV11-2
cdr3_aa: AWSVGTGSNYGYT; d_call: TRBD1; j_call: TRBJ1-2; v_call: TRBV30
cdr3_aa: ASSLDRGGGQPQH; d_call: TRBD1; j_call: TRBJ1-5; v_call: TRBV7-2
cdr3_aa: ASRQGAATEAF; d_call: TRBD1; j_call: TRBJ1-1; v_call: TRBV12-3/TRBV12-4
cdr3_aa: ASSLGGLAQETQY; d_call: NA; j_call: TRBJ2-5; v_call: TRBV7-3
cdr3_aa: ASSTDRAGQY; d_call: TRBD1; j_call: TRBJ2-7; v_call: TRBV19
cdr3_aa: ASRISRGRNYGYT; d_call: NA; j_call: TRBJ1-2; v_call: TRBV6-5
cdr3_aa: ASSIGARAGGTEAF; d_call: TRBD1; j_call: TRBJ1-1; v_call: TRBV19